A single sample is the source of the 18 T cell receptor beta chains below, sequenced in a study of beta chain features in type 1 diabetes. Reverse transcribing all isolated RNA meant expressed TCRB transcripts were sequenced. TCRdb's table, derived via immunoSEQ multiplex PCR, lists solely in-frame clones and lacks some. Of 130,000 to 150,000 clones in the sample, less than 8.5% are singletons; the top ten hold under 1.5%. Material for sequencing was central memory CD4+ T cells from blood. All receptors come from a woman aged 25 to 39 in good health.

There are a few counts of this clone. This sequence joins TRBV28 and TRBJ1-2; TRBD1 might be the D (5 bases). Germline V gene sequence: CDR1 MDHEN, CDR2 SYDVKM. Trimming shortened V by 2 bases and J by 3 bases, and 10 bases separated the two germline ends. The CDR3 covers 14 residues. CDR3: CASSLQLRDYGYTF. The CDR3 coding sequence is TGTGCCAGCAGTTTACAGCTCAGGGACTATGGCTACACCTTC.

J is TRBJ1-5 and V is TRBV18; D unresolved. The germline V gene encodes CDR1 KGHSH and CDR2 LQKENI. This CDR3 is built from 15 residues. Trimming took off 3 bases at V and 4 bases at J, with 13 bases between the two ends. DNA of the CDR3: TGTGCCAGCTCACCGTTCCAAAACGAGAATCAGCCCCAGCATTTT. Protein product: CASSPFQNENQPQHF.

The rearrangement links TRBV7-9 to TRBJ2-1, with 8 bases identical to TRBD2. Trimming took 4 bases from V and 0 from J; bases not matched to a gene: 2. Germline V CDR1 and CDR2: SEHNR, FQNEAQ (reference sequence). This CDR3 contains 15 residues. CDR3 loop: CASSSGTSSYNEQFF. The CDR3 DNA reads as TGTGCCAGCAGCTCCGGGACTAGCTCCTACAATGAGCAGTTCTTC. The complete variable domain, with remaining parts taken from reference TRBV7-9 and TRBJ2-1, reads DTGVSQNPRHKITKRGQNVTFRCDPISEHNRLYWYRQTLGQGPEFLTYFQNEAQLEKSRLLSDRFSAERPKGSFSTLEIQRTEQGDSAMYLCASSSGTSSYNEQFFGPGTRLTVL.

This clone was found a few times. V gene TRBV6-6 combines with J gene TRBJ2-5, with 9 positions matching TRBD2. V lost 2 bases, J lost 7 bases, and 8 bases stayed unmatched. Per the germline V gene, CDR1 is MNHNY and CDR2 is SVGAGI (reference sequence). The CDR3 length is 15 residues. In DNA, the CDR3 is TGTGCCAGCAGTTACCCGACTAGCGGCTTTGGGACCCAGTACTTC. Translated, it gives CASSYPTSGFGTQYF.

CDR3 nucleotide sequence: TGTGCCAGCAGCTCCAGCGGGACAGGGGGATTCAATCAGCCCCAGCATTTT. Translating it yields CASSSSGTGGFNQPQHF. V usage is TRBV5-6 and J usage is TRBJ1-5; 11 nucleotides align to TRBD1. The germline gives CDR1 SGHDT, CDR2 YYEEEE. There are 17 residues in the CDR3. V gave up 3 bases and J gave up 3 bases; unmatched junction bases: 8.

The chain recombines TRBV5-8 with TRBJ1-2, with D uncertain. CDR1 and CDR2 (germline): SGHTS, YDEGEE. Trimming stripped 2 bases from V and 12 bases from J, with 14 bases between. The CDR3 runs to 12 residues. The CDR3 DNA is TGTGCCAGCAGCTTCCGTGGCGTCGGGGACACCTTC. It specifies CASSFRGVGDTF. The entire variable domain, with the rest obtained from reference TRBV5-8 and TRBJ1-2, is as follows: EAGVTQSPTHLIKTRGQQATLRCSPISGHTSVYWYQQALGLGLQFLLWYDEGEERNRGNFPPRFSGRQFPNYSSELNVNALELEDSALYLCASSFRGVGDTFGSGTRLTVV.

The gene calls are TRBV28 and TRBJ1-1; 11 positions match TRBD1. Losses at the gene ends were 6 bases for V and 12 bases for J; bases not matched to a gene: 9. Germline CDR1 reads MDHEN; CDR2 reads SYDVKM. This CDR3 has 13 residues. The CDR3 loop reads CASSRGDRGLTFF. DNA for the CDR3: TGTGCCAGCAGCCGGGGGGACAGGGGGTTGACTTTCTTT.

This clone was counted between two and nine times. At the DNA level, this CDR3 is encoded by other sequences in the same sample as well. The chain is built from TRBV28 and TRBJ1-2; maybe TRBD1 (5 bases). The germline V gene has CDR1 MDHEN and CDR2 SYDVKM. The ends were cut back, 6 bases at V and 2 bases at J, with 13 bases in the middle. The CDR3 totals 14 residues. CDR3 nucleotides: TGTGCCAGCAGGGAGCAGGGAAGCAACTATGGCTACACCTTC. As protein: CASREQGSNYGYTF.

This clone was seen many times. The rearrangement links TRBV7-9 to TRBJ1-5, with 7 bases that match TRBD1. With V trimmed by 5 bases and J by 3 bases, 7 bases remained unmatched. The CDR3 runs to 15 residues. CDR1 is SEHNR and CDR2 is FQNEAQ in the germline V gene (reference sequence). CDR3 DNA sequence: TGTGCCAGCAGCCCTGGACAGGTGTACAATCAGCCCCAGCATTTT. Its translation is CASSPGQVYNQPQHF.

The V call is TRBV4-3, the J call TRBJ2-1; D call uncertain. The germline gives CDR1 LGHNA, CDR2 YSLEER. CDR3 length equals 17 residues. Deletions cut 1 base from V and 7 bases from J, with 20 bases between. As DNA, the CDR3 is TGCGCCAGCAGCCAAGGGGTTCGACGGTCTACTACAAATGAGCAGTTCTTC. It encodes CASSQGVRRSTTNEQFF.

This clone was detected a few times. This chain joins TRBV6-5 and TRBJ2-7; perhaps TRBD2 as D (6 bases). V lost 2 bases, J lost 7 bases, and 15 bases lay in between. CDR1 is MNHEY, CDR2 SVGAGI, per germline. The CDR3 is 14 residues long. CDR3 in amino acids: CASSYVRGGREQYF. CDR3 DNA sequence: TGTGCCAGCAGTTACGTGCGGGGAGGTCGGGAGCAGTACTTC.

The rearrangement joins TRBV28 to TRBJ1-1; D gene ambiguous. The CDR3 is made up of 11 amino acids. The V and J ends lost 7 bases and 10 bases respectively, with 13 bases between them. The germline CDR1 and CDR2 sequences are MDHEN and SYDVKM. CDR3: CASTSEGRAFF. The DNA of the CDR3 is TGTGCCAGCACCTCAGAGGGCAGAGCTTTCTTT.

The chain employs TRBV29-1 and TRBJ2-1; D is possibly TRBD1 (6 bases). The V gene lost 6 bases and the J gene lost 3 bases, with 18 bases spanning the gap. CDR1 is SQVTM, CDR2 ANQGSEA, per germline. The CDR3 is made up of 15 amino acids. The CDR3 coding sequence is TGCAGCGTGGGACATGACGGAACAAACTACAATGAGCAGTTCTTC. This encodes CSVGHDGTNYNEQFF.

This clone came up a few times. The rearrangement joins TRBV25-1 to TRBJ2-3; 10 nucleotides agree with TRBD2. Germline V gives CDR1 MGHDK, CDR2 SYGVNS. V gave up 11 bases and J gave up 6 bases; unmatched junction bases: 5. CDR3 length: 12 residues. CDR3 sequence: CASSGSSDTQYF. The CDR3 DNA sequence: TGTGCCTCTAGCGGGAGTTCTGATACGCAGTATTTT.

The chain uses TRBV28 and TRBJ1-2, with TRBD1 matching 7 bases. CDR1 MDHEN and CDR2 SYDVKM come from the germline V gene. With 2 bases clipped from V and 4 bases from J, the junction kept 7 bases outside the gene matches. The CDR3 extends over 15 amino acids. The CDR3 region is CASSLPYTGAYGYTF. DNA for the CDR3: TGTGCCAGCAGTTTACCCTATACAGGGGCCTATGGCTACACCTTC.

The CDR3, as DNA: TGTGCCAGCAGCCCCCAAGGGGGGGACGGCCAGCCCCAGCATTTT. As protein: CASSPQGGDGQPQHF. The chain has TRBV7-2 and TRBJ1-5; D possibly corresponds to TRBD1 (6 bases). V was trimmed by 5 bases and J by 7 bases, leaving 18 bases between them. Per the germline V gene, CDR1 is SGHTA and CDR2 is FQGNSA. This CDR3 has 15 amino acids.

The chain carries TRBV7-2 and TRBJ1-5; a possible D gene is TRBD1 (6 bases). The CDR3 spans 12 residues. The germline V and J ends were trimmed by 1 base and 9 bases, with 7 bases remaining between them. The germline V gene has CDR1 SGHTA and CDR2 FQGNSA. As DNA, the CDR3 is TGTGCCAGCAGCTTAGGGGGGCTGCCCCAGCATTTT. This gives the protein CASSLGGLPQHF.

The V gene is TRBV7-2, the J gene TRBJ2-7; 8 bases are shared with TRBD2. The J segment lost 2 bases and the V segment lost 4 bases, leaving 4 bases of the junction unmatched. CDR3 length equals 14 residues. Germline loops: CDR1 SGHTA, CDR2 FQGNSA. CDR3 in DNA: TGTGCCAGCAGCTCACAACTAGCGGCCTACGAGCAGTACTTC. This encodes CASSSQLAAYEQYF.